The 23 T cell receptor beta chains below all came from one sample that was sequenced in a study of blood T cell repertoires in COVID-19. Clones were read by immunoSEQ multiplex PCR, and TCRdb kept only the in-frame ones, dropping some. The sample yields over 200,000 clones, roughly 84% seen once. Material for sequencing was PBMCs or T cells enriched from blood (not recorded which). The receptors were gathered from a woman aged 35 to 49 who had recovered from COVID-19.

The gene calls are TRBV2 and TRBJ2-3; D gene uncertain. V lost 1 base and J lost 3, with 14 bases in between. Per the germline V gene, CDR1 is SNHLY and CDR2 is FYNNEI. The CDR3 sequence is 16 residues long. In DNA form, the CDR3 reads TGTGCCAGCAGTGAAGGTGTGGGCCTGAGTACAGATACGCAGTATTTT. Its translation is CASSEGVGLSTDTQYF.

The chain employs TRBV2 and TRBJ1-5, with D maybe TRBD1 (5 bases). With 2 bases removed from V and 6 bases from J, the gap between germline ends came to 8 bases. CDR1 and CDR2 (germline): SNHLY, FYNNEI. The CDR3 totals 13 residues. The CDR3 region is CASSEFRAQPQHF. Written as DNA, the CDR3 is TGTGCCAGCAGTGAATTCAGGGCTCAGCCCCAGCATTTT.

This clone showed up just once. The chain uses TRBV28 and TRBJ2-5; maybe TRBD2 (6 bases). The germline V gene has CDR1 MDHEN and CDR2 SYDVKM. The CDR3 is made up of 16 amino acids. Trimming removed 2 bases at V and 3 bases at J, with 16 bases between. The CDR3 here is CASSLMLGRTEETQYF. In nucleotides, the CDR3 is TGTGCCAGCAGTTTAATGTTAGGGAGGACGGAAGAGACCCAGTACTTC.

This sequence joins TRBV7-9 and TRBJ2-1; no reliable D call. Germline-derived CDR1 and CDR2 are SEHNR and FQNEAQ (reference sequence). The CDR3 spans 13 residues. V lost 0 bases, J lost 7 bases, and 7 bases lay in between. CDR3 coding DNA: TGTGCCAGCAGCTTAGCCAACTCTAATGAGCAGTTCTTC. Its translation: CASSLANSNEQFF.

The chain employs TRBV30 and TRBJ1-1; the D gene is possibly TRBD1 (5 bases). V was cut by 5 bases and J by 1 base, with 17 bases left in between. This CDR3 has 15 amino acids. The V gene's germline CDR1 is GTSNPN and CDR2 SVGIG (reference sequence). CDR3: CAWGRPRGTNTEAFF. The CDR3 DNA reads TGTGCCTGGGGGAGGCCTCGGGGGACGAACACTGAAGCTTTCTTT.

V gene TRBV9 combines with J gene TRBJ2-3; a weak D match, TRBD2 (6 bases). The length of the CDR3 is 14 residues. Deletions cut 0 bases from V and 2 bases from J, with 7 bases between. Germline assignment: CDR1 SGDLS and CDR2 YYNGEE. The CDR3 region is CASSVADYTDTQYF. Written as DNA, the CDR3 is TGTGCCAGCAGCGTAGCGGACTACACAGATACGCAGTATTTT.

The gene calls are TRBV3-1 (or the pseudogene TRBV3-2) and TRBJ1-2; D call uncertain. The CDR3 totals 15 residues. In germline, CDR1 is LGHDT, CDR2 YNNKEL (reference sequence). V dropped 4 bases and J dropped 4 bases, with 16 bases sitting between them. The DNA of the CDR3 is TGTGCCAGCAGCCCCTCTCTTCAGGCCGGCTATGGCTACACCTTC. Amino acid sequence: CASSPSLQAGYGYTF.

The V call is TRBV4-3, the J call TRBJ2-5; D perhaps matches TRBD1 (6 bases). Deletions cut 1 base from V and 7 bases from J, with 16 bases between. CDR1 and CDR2 (germline): LGHNA, YSLEER. The CDR3 runs to 15 residues. The CDR3 DNA reads as TGCGCCAGCAGCCAAGTACAACAGGGAAGTGCGACCCAGTACTTC. Encoded protein: CASSQVQQGSATQYF.

J is TRBJ2-2 and V is TRBV5-4; 9 nucleotides agree with TRBD1. Germline V gives CDR1 SGHNT, CDR2 YYREEE (reference sequence). The length of the CDR3 is 16 residues. J lost 2 bases, V lost 4 bases, and 6 bases had no gene match. CDR3 nucleotide sequence: TGTGCCAGCAGCCACCGGGGACAGGGAAACACCGGGGAGCTGTTTTTT. This encodes CASSHRGQGNTGELFF. Combining the CDR3 with reference TRBV5-4 and TRBJ2-2 gives the whole variable domain ETGVTQSPTHLIKTRGQQVTLRCSSQSGHNTVSWYQQALGQGPQFIFQYYREEENGRGNFPPRFSGLQFPNYSSELNVNALELDDSALYLCASSHRGQGNTGELFFGEGSRLTVL.

The chain couples TRBV7-9 to TRBJ2-5, with D possibly TRBD1 on 6 matching bases. V gave up 5 bases and J gave up 9 bases, with 22 bases separating them. Germline V lookup: CDR1 SEHNR, CDR2 FQNEAQ (reference sequence). There are 15 residues in the CDR3. CDR3 DNA: TGTGCCAGCAGCATACTACAGGGCCCGCCGACGGCCCAGTACTTC. Translation: CASSILQGPPTAQYF.

The chain has TRBV3-1 (or the pseudogene TRBV3-2) and TRBJ2-1; TRBD1 matches at 7 bases. After removal of 7 bases from V and 6 bases from J, the junction contained 9 bases not matched to a gene. The CDR3 extends over 14 amino acids. Germline lookup yields CDR1 LGHDT and CDR2 YNNKEL (reference sequence). Written as DNA, the CDR3 is TGTGCCAGCACGGGACAGAAATTATTCAATGAGCAGTTCTTC. It is translated as CASTGQKLFNEQFF.

V and J are TRBV2 and TRBJ1-1; no firm D call. The germline CDR1 and CDR2 sequences are SNHLY and FYNNEI. This CDR3 region has 15 residues. V lost 0 bases, J lost 1 base, and 9 bases lay in between. The CDR3 sequence: CASSEAGEGNTEAFF. The CDR3 DNA is TGTGCCAGCAGTGAAGCGGGAGAGGGGAACACTGAAGCTTTCTTT.

This rearrangement joins TRBV28 to TRBJ2-7; TRBD2 might be the D (6 bases). The V gene lost 1 base and the J gene lost 2 bases, with 15 bases spanning the gap. The CDR3 contains 16 residues. Germline CDR1 reads MDHEN; CDR2 reads SYDVKM. The CDR3 DNA follows: TGTGCCAGCAGTTTATTGCTTCGGGGGATTGCCTACGAGCAGTACTTC. It translates to CASSLLLRGIAYEQYF. Full variable domain (outside the CDR3, taken from reference TRBV28 and TRBJ2-7): DVKVTQSSRYLVKRTGEKVFLECVQDMDHENMFWYRQDPGLGLRLIYFSYDVKMKEKGDIPEGYSVSREKKERFSLILESASTNQTSMYLCASSLLLRGIAYEQYFGPGTRLTVT.

The V gene is TRBV6-5, the J gene TRBJ2-2; D is ambiguous. CDR3 length: 12 residues. Germline V CDR1 and CDR2: MNHEY, SVGAGI. Trimming took off 6 bases at V and 4 bases at J, with 6 bases between the two ends. The CDR3 is CASSQVTGELFF. CDR3 coding DNA: TGTGCCAGCAGCCAGGTCACCGGGGAGCTGTTTTTT.

This chain links TRBV28 with TRBJ1-3, with D possibly TRBD1 on 6 matching bases. This CDR3 is 14 amino acids long. The germline gives CDR1 MDHEN, CDR2 SYDVKM. Trimming took 3 bases from V and 4 from J, leaving 10 bases between them. The CDR3 region is CASSFNRDGNTIYF. The CDR3 region has the DNA TGTGCCAGCAGTTTTAACAGGGACGGAAACACCATATATTTT.

The genes are TRBV3-1 (or the pseudogene TRBV3-2) and TRBJ1-2; perhaps TRBD1 as D (6 bases). The V end lost 3 bases, the J end lost 8 bases, and 16 bases lay between the germline ends. CDR1 LGHDT and CDR2 YNNKEL come from the germline V gene (reference sequence). This CDR3 region has 14 residues. The CDR3 here is CASSHRTDQGGYTF. The CDR3 region has the DNA TGTGCCAGCAGCCACCGGACAGACCAGGGAGGCTACACCTTC.

The chain employs TRBV14 and TRBJ1-5; the D gene is possibly TRBD1 (6 bases). Trimming removed 5 bases at V and 5 bases at J, with 13 bases between. The V gene's germline CDR1 is SGHDN and CDR2 FVKESK. This CDR3 comprises 14 residues. CDR3 in amino acids: CASSETGPHQPQHF. The CDR3 DNA reads TGTGCCAGCAGCGAAACAGGGCCCCATCAGCCCCAGCATTTT.

The V gene is TRBV11-3, the J gene TRBJ2-3; the match to TRBD2 covers 7 bases. Per germline, CDR1 SGHNT and CDR2 YENEEA. This CDR3 contains 14 residues. Losses at the gene ends were 4 bases for V and 4 bases for J; bases not matched to a gene: 5. CDR3 sequence: CASSSPTSPDTQYF. CDR3 bases: TGTGCCAGCAGCTCACCGACTAGCCCAGATACGCAGTATTTT.

The J gene is TRBJ1-5, the V gene TRBV30; 8 nucleotides line up with TRBD1. The CDR3 covers 16 residues. V gave up 0 bases and J gave up 7 bases; unmatched junction bases: 11. Germline CDR1 reads GTSNPN; CDR2 reads SVGIG (reference sequence). The CDR3: CAWSVLGTGGVQPQHF. The CDR3 region has the DNA TGTGCCTGGAGTGTATTAGGGACAGGAGGTGTCCAGCCCCAGCATTTT.

V is TRBV27 and J is TRBJ1-1, with 7 bases matching TRBD1. This CDR3 is 13 amino acids long. Germline CDR1 MNHEY, CDR2 SMNVEV (reference sequence). V dropped 6 bases and J dropped 7; count of bases not matched to a gene: 8. The CDR3 DNA is TGTGCCAGCAGGGCGACAGGGCGTCTTGAAGCTTTCTTT. Encoded protein: CASRATGRLEAFF.

In its sample, this clone was seen a few times. The V call is TRBV11-3, the J call TRBJ1-4; TRBD1 aligns across 7 bases. The CDR3 consists of 16 residues. The V segment lost 1 base and the J segment 6 bases; nucleotides outside the gene matches: 8. Germline V lookup: CDR1 SGHNT, CDR2 YENEEA. CDR3 residues: CASSLGGGTAHEKLFF. The CDR3 DNA reads as TGTGCCAGCAGCTTAGGGGGCGGGACAGCCCATGAAAAACTGTTTTTT.

The rearrangement uses TRBV2 and TRBJ2-5, with unresolved D. This CDR3 contains 15 residues. Germline V gene data show CDR1 as SNHLY and CDR2 as FYNNEI. V lost 3 bases, J lost 2 bases, and 13 bases lay in between. The CDR3 DNA is TGTGCCAGCAGTGACGGGTATCGGCCACAAGAGACCCAGTACTTC. Protein: CASSDGYRPQETQYF.

The chain joins TRBV29-1 to TRBJ2-1; 8 nucleotides line up with TRBD1. This CDR3 is built from 13 residues. Germline V gene lookup returns CDR1 SQVTM and CDR2 ANQGSEA. V lost 6 bases and J lost 3; bases outside the gene matches: 4. CDR3 bases: TGCAGCGTCACCGGGACAGGCTACAATGAGCAGTTCTTC. It translates to CSVTGTGYNEQFF.